The present entry profiles one TCR beta chain with its context. Its matching antigen is unknown. The data are from a study of cytomegalovirus exposure and HLA in healthy donors. Overall study results and limits: According to an earlier analysis, most TCR beta V segments yielded productive rearrangements about 90% or about 30% of the time. Most subjects' HLA-A and HLA-B alleles were reportedly predicted from TCR beta sequences. Serostatus for CMV was the only available immune exposure information.

Germline V gene lookup returns CDR1 SSHAT and CDR2 FNYEAQ (reference sequence). The CDR3 consists of 17 residues. Trimming at V came to 2 bases and at J to 2 bases, leaving 11 bases not matched to a gene. The study ran its PCR with 60 Vbeta and 13 Jbeta primers. Data came from immunoSEQ multiplex PCR; TCRdb stores just in-frame clones and leaves some out. The repertoire has around 130,000 clones, about 73% of them found once; the top ten carry less than 2.5%. The V gene is TRBV7-7, the J gene TRBJ2-5; 7 bases fit TRBD1. The TCR comes from a woman aged 40 to 50 in good health and CMV-seropositive. The sample comprised PBMCs. CDR3 nucleotides: TGTGCCAGCAGCTTATGGCCACCGGCAGGGGGTCAAGAGACCCAGTACTTC. Translated: CASSLWPPAGGQETQYF. The full variable domain, in which reference TRBV7-7 and TRBJ2-5 provide the parts outside the CDR3, is GAGVSQSPRYKVTKRGQDVTLRCDPISSHATLYWYQQALGQGPEFLTYFNYEAQPDKSGLPSDRFSAERPEGSISTLTIQRTEQRDSAMYRCASSLWPPAGGQETQYFGPGTRLLVL.